The 16 T cell receptor beta chains in this list originate from one sample, sequenced in a study of shared clonotypes between healthy human individuals. TCRdb keeps only in-frame clones here, not all; method: immunoSEQ multiplex PCR. This table holds approximately 2,300,000 clones, just under 95% found once. Sequenced material: naive CD4+ T cells from PBMCs. The subset was: CD45RA+ positively selected. The receptors were sampled from a man aged 18 to 29 in good health. Some clones in this sample may be carry-over from other donors' samples.

The chain has TRBV28 and TRBJ1-5; the match to TRBD1 covers 7 bases. CDR3 length: 18 amino acids. With 6 bases clipped from V and 4 bases from J, the junction kept 18 bases outside the gene matches. Germline CDR1 reads MDHEN; CDR2 reads SYDVKM. The CDR3 DNA is TGTGCCAGCAGCCCTAAAGCGGCCCGGGCAGGGGGAAATCAGCCCCAGCATTTT. It translates to CASSPKAARAGGNQPQHF.

This chain connects TRBV30 to TRBJ1-6; no definite D call. The CDR3 contains 14 residues. The V end was cut by 7 bases, the J end by 7 bases, with 17 bases between. Germline CDR1 and CDR2: GTSNPN and SVGIG (reference sequence). CDR3 bases: TGTGCCTACATTAAACGGGGAGAAAATTCACCCCTCCACTTT. It is translated as CAYIKRGENSPLHF.

This clone has just a few counts. CDR3 bases: TGTGCCAGTAGTTTGAAGGGGATGAACACTGAAGCTTTCTTT. It translates to CASSLKGMNTEAFF. The V call is TRBV19, the J call TRBJ1-1, with D possibly TRBD1 on 5 matching bases. The germline V gene has CDR1 LNHDA and CDR2 SQIVND (reference sequence). Trimming removed 5 bases from V and 0 bases from J, with 10 bases in between. The CDR3 is 14 residues long. The full variable domain, completed using reference TRBV19 and TRBJ1-1, is DGGITQSPKYLFRKEGQNVTLSCEQNLNHDAMYWYRQDPGQGLRLIYYSQIVNDFQKGDIAEGYSVSREKKESFPLTVTSAQKNPTAFYLCASSLKGMNTEAFFGQGTRLTVV.

This chain joins TRBV25-1 and TRBJ2-1, with D possibly TRBD2 on 6 matching bases. The CDR3 runs to 17 residues. V shed 1 base and J shed 7 bases, with 20 bases lying between them. Germline V lookup: CDR1 MGHDK, CDR2 SYGVNS. CDR3 loop: CASSESGRGSSGNEQFF. CDR3 nucleotides: TGTGCCAGCAGTGAATCCGGGCGGGGTAGTTCGGGGAATGAGCAGTTCTTC.

The chain has TRBV18 and TRBJ2-1, with unresolved D. This CDR3 is built from 12 residues. CDR1 and CDR2 from the germline V gene are KGHSH and LQKENI. The ends were cut back, 3 bases at V and 10 bases at J, with 10 bases in the middle. CDR3 loop: CASSPSQPEQFF. CDR3 nucleotides: TGTGCCAGCTCACCCTCTCAGCCCGAGCAGTTCTTC.

With respect to this clone: Other DNA sequences from this sample encode an identical CDR3 as well. This chain connects TRBV28 to TRBJ2-3; maybe TRBD1 (6 bases). The V gene's germline CDR1 is MDHEN and CDR2 SYDVKM. Trimming cost V 5 bases and J 1 base, with 13 bases left between them. This CDR3 region has 15 residues. In nucleotides, the CDR3 is TGTGCCAGCAGTCCCAGGGGCGGAGGCACAGATACGCAGTATTTT. Its translation is CASSPRGGGTDTQYF.

This sequence joins TRBV19 and TRBJ2-7; D gene uncertain. Germline lookup yields CDR1 LNHDA and CDR2 SQIVND (reference sequence). The germline V and J ends were trimmed by 10 bases and 4 bases, with 11 bases remaining between them. The CDR3 length is 11 residues. CDR3 in amino acids: CAKDGLYEQYF. Here the CDR3 DNA reads TGTGCCAAGGATGGGCTGTACGAGCAGTACTTC.

The chain uses TRBV28 and TRBJ1-2; perhaps TRBD1 as D (5 bases). Trimming took off 11 bases at V and 6 bases at J, with 19 bases between the two ends. The CDR3 consists of 13 residues. Looked up from germline, CDR1 is MDHEN and CDR2 is SYDVKM. CDR3 nucleotide sequence: TGTGCCCTTCTCAGGTCAGGGAGGGATGGCTACACCTTC. Its protein product is CALLRSGRDGYTF.

The chain employs TRBV6-1 and TRBJ1-2; TRBD1 matches 7 bases. CDR1 and CDR2 from the germline V gene are MNHNS and SASEGT. V dropped 6 bases and J dropped 6; count of bases not matched to a gene: 7. This CDR3 spans 13 amino acids. This chain's CDR3 is CASRADRPNGYTF. For the CDR3, the DNA is TGTGCCAGCAGGGCGGACAGGCCGAATGGCTACACCTTC.

V and J are TRBV4-1 and TRBJ2-3, with D possibly matching TRBD1 (5 bases). V shed 1 base and J shed 4 bases, with 12 bases lying between them. From germline, CDR1 is MGHRA and CDR2 YSYEKL. The CDR3 totals 15 residues. Here the CDR3 reads CASSQGQGVADTQYF. The DNA for the CDR3 is TGCGCCAGCAGCCAAGGACAAGGGGTGGCAGATACGCAGTATTTT.

This clone was found once. The chain joins TRBV6-4 to TRBJ2-1; 16 positions match TRBD2. The J segment lost 7 bases and the V segment lost 4 bases, leaving 7 bases of the junction unmatched. CDR1 MRHNA and CDR2 SNTAGT come from the germline V gene. CDR3 length: 17 residues. CDR3 in amino acids: CASSGGLGLAGGNEQFF. The CDR3 nucleotides read TGTGCCAGCAGTGGGGGATTGGGACTAGCGGGAGGGAATGAGCAGTTCTTC.

The J gene is TRBJ2-2, the V gene TRBV10-3; 7 bases align to TRBD1. V was pared by 10 bases and J by 3 bases, with 11 bases of the junction left unmatched. The CDR3 extends over 15 amino acids. The germline V gene has CDR1 ENHRY and CDR2 SYGVKD. The CDR3 DNA sequence: TGTGCCACCACGGGGTCGCAGGGGGACACCGGGGAGCTGTTTTTT. It translates to CATTGSQGDTGELFF.

The V call is TRBV5-1, the J call TRBJ2-2; D is perhaps TRBD1 (6 bases). CDR1 and CDR2 (germline): SGHRS, YFSETQ. Trimming removed 1 base at V and 10 bases at J, with 20 bases between. This CDR3 has 16 amino acids. The chain's CDR3 is CASSLSGGGMGMELFF. As DNA, the CDR3 is TGCGCCAGCAGCTTGAGTGGGGGCGGAATGGGAATGGAGCTGTTTTTT.

V is TRBV28 and J is TRBJ1-1; TRBD1 is a possible D gene (6 bases). There are 13 residues in the CDR3. V shed 5 bases and J shed 5 bases, with 12 bases lying between them. Germline V lookup: CDR1 MDHEN, CDR2 SYDVKM. CDR3 coding DNA: TGTGCCAGCAGTCCGACAGGCGGAACTGAAGCTTTCTTT. Protein sequence: CASSPTGGTEAFF. The whole variable domain, remainder taken from reference TRBV28 and TRBJ1-1, is DVKVTQSSRYLVKRTGEKVFLECVQDMDHENMFWYRQDPGLGLRLIYFSYDVKMKEKGDIPEGYSVSREKKERFSLILESASTNQTSMYLCASSPTGGTEAFFGQGTRLTVV.

This clone is a singleton in its sample. This sample includes further DNA sequences coding for the same CDR3. The rearrangement links TRBV19 to TRBJ2-1; D possibly corresponds to TRBD1 (6 bases). Germline CDR1 and CDR2: LNHDA and SQIVND (reference sequence). This CDR3 spans 15 amino acids. V was cut by 3 bases and J by 0 bases, with 9 bases left in between. CDR3 sequence: CASSMQGSSYNEQFF. CDR3 nucleotide sequence: TGTGCCAGTAGTATGCAGGGGAGCTCCTACAATGAGCAGTTCTTC.

A word on this clone: The sample contains more than one DNA sequence encoding this CDR3. The CDR3 spells CASSQHGNEQFF. The CDR3 coding sequence is TGCGCCAGCAGTCAGCACGGCAATGAGCAGTTCTTC. The V gene is TRBV4-3, the J gene TRBJ2-1; D ambiguous. The CDR3 length is 12 residues. With 6 bases removed from V and 6 bases from J, the gap between germline ends came to 9 bases. Germline CDR1 LGHNA, CDR2 YSLEER.